This entry concerns a single T cell receptor beta chain. The data are from a study of early stage breast cancer tumors. Sequencing used immunoSEQ multiplex PCR; TCRdb keeps in-frame clones, though not all of them. The table lists about 7,900 clones, 62% of them singletons. Germline values: CDR1 LNHNV, CDR2 YYDKDF (reference sequence). CDR3 size: 16 residues. With 3 bases removed from V and 3 bases from J, the gap between germline ends came to 15 bases. The genes are TRBV15 and TRBJ1-5; no definite D call. Sequencing was done on a sample of breast tumor tissue. This receptor was taken from a person aged 65-85 years with breast cancer. The CDR3 nucleotides read TGTGCCACCAGCAGTCCCGATAGTGGGCCCAATCAGCCCCAGCATTTT. Protein product: CATSSPDSGPNQPQHF.